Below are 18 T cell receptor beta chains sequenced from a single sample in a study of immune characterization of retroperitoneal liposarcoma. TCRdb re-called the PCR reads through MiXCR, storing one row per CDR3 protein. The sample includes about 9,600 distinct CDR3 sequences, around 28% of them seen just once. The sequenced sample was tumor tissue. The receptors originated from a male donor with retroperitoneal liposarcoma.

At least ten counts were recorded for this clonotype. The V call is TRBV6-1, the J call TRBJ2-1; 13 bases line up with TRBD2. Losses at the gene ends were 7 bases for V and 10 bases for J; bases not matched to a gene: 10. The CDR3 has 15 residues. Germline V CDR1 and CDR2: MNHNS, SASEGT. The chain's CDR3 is CASTLRTSGSGEQFF. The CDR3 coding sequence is TGTGCCAGCACCCTAAGGACTAGCGGGAGTGGGGAGCAGTTCTTC.

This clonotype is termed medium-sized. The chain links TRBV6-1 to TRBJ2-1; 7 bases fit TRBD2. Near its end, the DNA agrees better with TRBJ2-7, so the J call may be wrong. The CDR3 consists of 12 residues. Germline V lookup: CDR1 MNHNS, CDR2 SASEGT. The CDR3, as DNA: TGTGCCAGCAGTAGTAGCGGGTACGAGCAGTACTTC. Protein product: CASSSSGYEQYF.

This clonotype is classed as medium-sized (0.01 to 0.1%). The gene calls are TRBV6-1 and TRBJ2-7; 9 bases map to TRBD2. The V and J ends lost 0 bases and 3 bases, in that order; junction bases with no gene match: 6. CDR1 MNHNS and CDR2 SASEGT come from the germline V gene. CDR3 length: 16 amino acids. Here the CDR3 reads CASSEAAGGSFYEQYF. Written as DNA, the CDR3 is TGTGCCAGCAGTGAAGCGGCGGGAGGGTCTTTCTACGAGCAGTACTTC.

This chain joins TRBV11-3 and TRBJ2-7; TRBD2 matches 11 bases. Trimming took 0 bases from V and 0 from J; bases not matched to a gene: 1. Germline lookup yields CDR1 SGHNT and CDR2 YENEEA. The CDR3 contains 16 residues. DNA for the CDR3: TGTGCCAGCAGCTTAGATGGGACTAGCGGCTCCTACGAGCAGTACTTC. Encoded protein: CASSLDGTSGSYEQYF.

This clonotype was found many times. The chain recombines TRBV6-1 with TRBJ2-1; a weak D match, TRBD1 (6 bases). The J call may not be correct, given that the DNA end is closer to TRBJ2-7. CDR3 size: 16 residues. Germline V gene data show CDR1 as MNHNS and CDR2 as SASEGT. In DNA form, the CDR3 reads TGTGCCAGCAGTGCATTGACCGGGACACACGCCTACGAGCAGTACTTC. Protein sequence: CASSALTGTHAYEQYF.

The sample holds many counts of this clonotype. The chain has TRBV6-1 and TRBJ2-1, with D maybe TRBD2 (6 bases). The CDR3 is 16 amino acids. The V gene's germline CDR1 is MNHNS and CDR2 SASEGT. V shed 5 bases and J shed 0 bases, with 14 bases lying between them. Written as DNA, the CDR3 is TGTGCCAGCAGTCACCATGACGGGAGCTCCTACAATGAGCAGTTCTTC. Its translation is CASSHHDGSSYNEQFF.

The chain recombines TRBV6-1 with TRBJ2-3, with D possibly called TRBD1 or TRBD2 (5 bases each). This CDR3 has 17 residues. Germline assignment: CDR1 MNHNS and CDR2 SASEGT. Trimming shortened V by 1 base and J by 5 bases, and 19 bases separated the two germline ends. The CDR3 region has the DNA TGTGCCAGCAGTGAAGGGGACGTCTTAATGCGCAAAGATACGCAGTATTTT. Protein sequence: CASSEGDVLMRKDTQYF.

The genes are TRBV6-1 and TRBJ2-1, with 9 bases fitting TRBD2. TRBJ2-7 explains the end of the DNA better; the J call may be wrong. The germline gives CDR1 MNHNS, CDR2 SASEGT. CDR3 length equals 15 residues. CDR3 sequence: CASSLSGGLSDEQYF. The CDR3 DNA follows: TGTGCCAGCAGCCTTAGCGGGGGCCTATCCGACGAGCAGTACTTC.

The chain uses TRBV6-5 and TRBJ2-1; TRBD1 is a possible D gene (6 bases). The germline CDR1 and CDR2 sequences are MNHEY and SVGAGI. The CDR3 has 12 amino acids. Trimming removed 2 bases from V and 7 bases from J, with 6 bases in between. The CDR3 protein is CASSYQGNEQFF. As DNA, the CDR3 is TGTGCCAGCAGTTACCAGGGGAATGAGCAGTTCTTC.

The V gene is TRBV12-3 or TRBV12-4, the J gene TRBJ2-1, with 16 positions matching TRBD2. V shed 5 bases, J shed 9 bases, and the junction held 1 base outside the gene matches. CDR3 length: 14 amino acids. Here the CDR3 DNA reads TGTGCCAGCAGTGGGACTAGCGGGAGGGTTGAGCAGTTCTTC. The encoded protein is CASSGTSGRVEQFF.

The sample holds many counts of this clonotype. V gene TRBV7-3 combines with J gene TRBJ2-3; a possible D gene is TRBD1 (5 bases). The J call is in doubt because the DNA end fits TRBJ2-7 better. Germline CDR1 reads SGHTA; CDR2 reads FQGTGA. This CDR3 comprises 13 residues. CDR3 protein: CASSLGAAREQYF. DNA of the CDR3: TGTGCCAGCAGCTTAGGGGCAGCGAGGGAGCAGTACTTC.

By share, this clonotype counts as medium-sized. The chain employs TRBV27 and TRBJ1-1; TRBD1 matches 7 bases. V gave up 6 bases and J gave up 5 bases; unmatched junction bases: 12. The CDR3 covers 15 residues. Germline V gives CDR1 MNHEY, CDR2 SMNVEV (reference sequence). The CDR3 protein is CASRYRGSKGTEAFF. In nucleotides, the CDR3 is TGTGCCAGCAGGTACAGGGGATCGAAGGGGACTGAAGCTTTCTTT.

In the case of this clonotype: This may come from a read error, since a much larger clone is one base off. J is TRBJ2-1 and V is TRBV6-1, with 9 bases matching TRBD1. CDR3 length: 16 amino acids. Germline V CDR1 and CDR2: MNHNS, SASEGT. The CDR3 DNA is TGTGCCAGCAGTGAATCCTCCGGGACAGGGAACGACGAGCTGTACTTC. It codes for CASSESSGTGNDELYF.

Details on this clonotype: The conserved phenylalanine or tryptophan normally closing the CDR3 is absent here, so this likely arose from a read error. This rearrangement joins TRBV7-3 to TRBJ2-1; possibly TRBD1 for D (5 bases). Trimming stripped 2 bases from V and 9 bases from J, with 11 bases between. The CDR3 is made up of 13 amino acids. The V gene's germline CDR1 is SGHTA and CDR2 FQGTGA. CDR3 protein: CASSLGAASEQFY. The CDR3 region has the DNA TGTGCCAGCAGCTTAGGGGCAGCGAGTGAGCAGTTCTAC.

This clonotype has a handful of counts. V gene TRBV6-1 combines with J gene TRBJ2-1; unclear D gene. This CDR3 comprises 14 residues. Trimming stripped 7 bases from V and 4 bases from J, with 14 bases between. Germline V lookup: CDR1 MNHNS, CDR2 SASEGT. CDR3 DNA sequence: TGTGCCAGCATGGTCGGGCTAGAGTACAATGAGCAGTTCTTC. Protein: CASMVGLEYNEQFF.

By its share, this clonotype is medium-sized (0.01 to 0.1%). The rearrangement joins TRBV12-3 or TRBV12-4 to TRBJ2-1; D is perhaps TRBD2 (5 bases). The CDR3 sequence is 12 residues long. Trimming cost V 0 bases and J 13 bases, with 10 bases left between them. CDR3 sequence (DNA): TGTGCCAGCAGTTTAGCTGGGGAGACCCAGTTCTTC. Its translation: CASSLAGETQFF.

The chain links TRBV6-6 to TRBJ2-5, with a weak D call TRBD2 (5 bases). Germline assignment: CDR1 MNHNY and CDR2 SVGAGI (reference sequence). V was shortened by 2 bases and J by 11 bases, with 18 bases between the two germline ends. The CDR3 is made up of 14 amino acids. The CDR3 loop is CASSYLPSGNEQYF. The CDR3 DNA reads TGTGCCAGCAGTTACCTCCCCTCGGGGAATGAGCAGTACTTC.

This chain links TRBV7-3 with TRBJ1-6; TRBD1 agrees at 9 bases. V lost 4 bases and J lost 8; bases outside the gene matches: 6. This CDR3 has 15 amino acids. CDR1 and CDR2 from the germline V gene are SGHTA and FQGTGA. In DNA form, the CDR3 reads TGTGCCAGCAGCTCGACCGGGACAGGGTATTCACCCCTCCACTTT. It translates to CASSSTGTGYSPLHF.